This T cell receptor beta chain originates from a study of cytomegalovirus exposure and HLA in healthy donors. This clone was seen a few times. Its antigen is still unknown. Overall study findings and caveats: In a later analysis, several top co-occurrence clusters appeared linked to parvovirus B19, influenza, CMV and Epstein-Barr virus. DRB1 showed the most TCR associations and HLA-C the fewest in a later analysis, as rates varied by HLA locus. Donors belonging to an Asian-associated ancestry cluster reportedly showed fewer N-insertions in productive TCRs than the 666-donor mean, according to what a later analysis found. It was reported that the classifier diagnosed cytomegalovirus status with high specificity and sensitivity in both the original and validation cohorts.

CDR3 size: 14 residues. Germline V gene lookup returns CDR1 LGHNA and CDR2 YSLEER. Trimming at V came to 4 bases and at J to 12 bases, leaving 14 bases not matched to a gene. This PCR relied on a set of 60 Vbeta primers and 13 Jbeta primers. Data came from immunoSEQ multiplex PCR; TCRdb stores just in-frame clones and leaves some out. The repertoire has a few hundred thousand clones, about 75% of them found once; the top ten carry around 1.8%. The chain has TRBV4-3 and TRBJ1-2; 7 nucleotides match TRBD1. The sample taken for sequencing was PBMCs. This TCR came from a man younger than 35 in good health and CMV-seronegative. The CDR3 coding sequence is TGCGCCAGCAGCCCGAGCCCCGGGACAGAAATCAACACCTTC. Translating it yields CASSPSPGTEINTF.